One sample yielded the 5 T cell receptor beta chains listed below, sequenced in a study of blood T cell repertoires in COVID-19. Profiling relied on immunoSEQ multiplex PCR, and the TCRdb table lists in-frame clones only, not all of them. The sample has roughly 500,000 clones; around nine tenths are singletons. Sequencing used PBMCs or T cells enriched from blood (not recorded which). The receptor source for this set is a woman in her thirties or forties who had recovered from COVID-19.

This chain uses TRBV5-4 with TRBJ2-2; TRBD2 matches 7 bases. CDR1 and CDR2 from the germline V gene are SGHNT and YYREEE (reference sequence). V lost 0 bases to trimming and J lost 7 bases; unmatched junction nucleotides: 9. The CDR3 totals 16 residues. The CDR3 region has the DNA TGTGCCAGCAGCTTGGTCGGGGGAGGGCCTGGCGGGGAGCTGTTTTTT. Amino acids: CASSLVGGGPGGELFF.

To note about this clone: At one of its ends the junction is not consistent with the germline gene, which may arise from a read error. The V call is TRBV2, the J call TRBJ2-3, with 10 bases aligning to TRBD2. CDR3 length: 17 amino acids. Germline values: CDR1 SNHLY, CDR2 FYNNEI. This CDR3 is CASSQAGGGGEADTQYF. The CDR3 coding sequence is TGTGCCAGCAGTCAAGCGGGAGGGGGGGGAGAGGCAGATACGCAGTATTTT.

This chain uses TRBV5-4 with TRBJ2-5; 8 bases align to TRBD1. This CDR3 is built from 16 residues. J lost 5 bases, V lost 4 bases, and 13 bases had no gene match. Germline V gene sequence: CDR1 SGHNT, CDR2 YYREEE (reference sequence). The CDR3: CASSPLGGQVGETQYF. In nucleotides, the CDR3 is TGTGCCAGCAGCCCCCTTGGGGGACAGGTGGGGGAGACCCAGTACTTC.

The gene calls are TRBV7-2 and TRBJ2-3; TRBD2 matches at 8 bases. Unmatched junction bases numbered 5, after V lost 3 bases and J lost 0 bases. CDR3 length: 16 amino acids. CDR1 and CDR2 (germline): SGHTA, FQGNSA. The DNA of the CDR3 is TGTGCCAGCAGCTTTCCCCCGGGGGGGAGCACAGATACGCAGTATTTT. It is translated as CASSFPPGGSTDTQYF.

The chain recombines TRBV18 with TRBJ2-2, with 7 positions matching TRBD2. The CDR3 runs 15 residues. V dropped 0 bases and J dropped 5; count of bases not matched to a gene: 3. CDR1 is KGHSH, CDR2 LQKENI, per germline. DNA of the CDR3: TGTGCCAGCTCACCACCACTAGCGCGAACCGGGGAGCTGTTTTTT. This codes for CASSPPLARTGELFF.